This TCR beta chain was observed in a study of T cells in Graves' hyperthyroidism and ophthalmopathy. With 0 bases clipped from V and 3 bases from J, the junction kept 6 bases outside the gene matches. The V gene's germline CDR1 is SGHRS and CDR2 YFSETQ. This CDR3 contains 16 residues. What was amplified from RNA transcripts were TCR beta CDR3 regions. In the first-round RT-PCR of the TCR CDR3, the HTBI primer set was used. In TCRdb, the multiplex PCR reads were re-called with MiXCR into one record per CDR3 protein. The sample shows under 400,000 distinct CDR3 sequences, 15% of them seen only once. J is TRBJ2-3 and V is TRBV5-1; TRBD1 matches 8 bases. The sample comprised blood. This clonotype was sampled from a woman aged 55-70 years with Graves' ophthalmopathy. The CDR3 DNA sequence: TGCGCCAGCAGCTTGGGCGACAGGGGAGGAACAGATACGCAGTATTTT. Amino acids: CASSLGDRGGTDTQYF.